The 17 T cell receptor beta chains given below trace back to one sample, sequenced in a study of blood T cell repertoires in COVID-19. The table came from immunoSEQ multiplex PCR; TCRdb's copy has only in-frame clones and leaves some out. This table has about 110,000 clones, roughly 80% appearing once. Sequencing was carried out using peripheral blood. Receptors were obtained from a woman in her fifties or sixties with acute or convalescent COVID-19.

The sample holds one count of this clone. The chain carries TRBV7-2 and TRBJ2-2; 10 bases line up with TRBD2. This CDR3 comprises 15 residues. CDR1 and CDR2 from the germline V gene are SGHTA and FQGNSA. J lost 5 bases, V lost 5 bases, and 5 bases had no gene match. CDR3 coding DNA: TGTGCCAGCAGCGAGAGCGGGGGGGCTACCGGGGAGCTGTTTTTT. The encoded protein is CASSESGGATGELFF.

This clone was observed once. The CDR3 nucleotides are TGTGCCAGCAGTCCCTTGTCCCATAGCGGGGGTCTGGGTGAGCAGTTCTTC. It is translated as CASSPLSHSGGLGEQFF. The chain couples TRBV3-1 (or the pseudogene TRBV3-2) to TRBJ2-1, with 9 bases identical to TRBD2. Germline V CDR1 and CDR2: LGHDT, YNNKEL (reference sequence). The V gene end was trimmed by 6 bases and the J gene end by 9 bases; junction bases not matched to a gene: 18. The CDR3 consists of 17 residues.

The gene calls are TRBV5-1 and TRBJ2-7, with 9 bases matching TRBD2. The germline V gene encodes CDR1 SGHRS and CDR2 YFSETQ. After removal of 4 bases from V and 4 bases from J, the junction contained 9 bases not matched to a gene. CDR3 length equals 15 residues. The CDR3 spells CASSPAGGPKYEQYF. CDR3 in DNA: TGCGCCAGCAGCCCAGCGGGGGGCCCCAAGTACGAGCAGTACTTC.

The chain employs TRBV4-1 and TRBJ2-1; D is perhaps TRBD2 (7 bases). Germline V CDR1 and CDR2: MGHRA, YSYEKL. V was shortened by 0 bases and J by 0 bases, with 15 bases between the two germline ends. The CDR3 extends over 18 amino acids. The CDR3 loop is CASSQERGAKSSYNEQFF. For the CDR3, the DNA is TGCGCCAGCAGCCAAGAACGGGGGGCCAAGAGCTCCTACAATGAGCAGTTCTTC.

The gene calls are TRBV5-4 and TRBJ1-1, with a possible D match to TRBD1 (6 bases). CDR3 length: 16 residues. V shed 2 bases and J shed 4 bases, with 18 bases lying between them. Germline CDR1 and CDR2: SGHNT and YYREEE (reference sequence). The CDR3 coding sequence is TGTGCCAGCAGCTTAGGGGGGGAGAGGAGGGGCACTGAAGCTTTCTTT. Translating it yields CASSLGGERRGTEAFF.

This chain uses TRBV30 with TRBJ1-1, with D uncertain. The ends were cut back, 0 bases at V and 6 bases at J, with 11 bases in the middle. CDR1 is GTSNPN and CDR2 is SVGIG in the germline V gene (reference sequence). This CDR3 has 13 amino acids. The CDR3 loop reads CAWSVNYMAEAFF. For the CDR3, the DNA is TGTGCCTGGAGTGTCAACTATATGGCTGAAGCTTTCTTT.

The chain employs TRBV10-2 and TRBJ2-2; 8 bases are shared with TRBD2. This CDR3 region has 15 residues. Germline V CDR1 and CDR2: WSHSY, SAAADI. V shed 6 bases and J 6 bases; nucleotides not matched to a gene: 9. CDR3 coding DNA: TGCGCCAGCAGCCCCCAAGCGGGAGACTCCGGGGAGCTGTTTTTT. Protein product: CASSPQAGDSGELFF.

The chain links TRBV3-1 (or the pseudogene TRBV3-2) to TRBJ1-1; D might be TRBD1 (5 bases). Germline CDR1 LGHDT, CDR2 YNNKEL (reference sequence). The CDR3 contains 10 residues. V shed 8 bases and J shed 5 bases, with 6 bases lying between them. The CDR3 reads CASRGTEAFF. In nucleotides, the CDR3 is TGTGCCAGCCGGGGGACTGAAGCTTTCTTT.

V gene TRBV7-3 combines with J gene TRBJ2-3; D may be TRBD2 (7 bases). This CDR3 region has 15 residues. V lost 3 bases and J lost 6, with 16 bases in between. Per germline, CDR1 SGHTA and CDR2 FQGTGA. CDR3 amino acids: CASSLNGGPGDTQYF. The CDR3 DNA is TGTGCCAGCAGCTTGAACGGGGGGCCAGGGGATACGCAGTATTTT. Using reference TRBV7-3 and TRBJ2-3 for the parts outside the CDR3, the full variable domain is GAGVSQTPSNKVTEKGKYVELRCDPISGHTALYWYRQSLGQGPEFLIYFQGTGAADDSGLPNDRFFAVRPEGSVSTLKIQRTERGDSAVYLCASSLNGGPGDTQYFGPGTRLTVL.

The CDR3 reads CASSQDGGRETDEQFF. CDR3 sequence (DNA): TGTGCCAGCAGCCAAGATGGCGGGCGGGAGACTGATGAGCAGTTCTTC. V usage is TRBV4-2 and J usage is TRBJ2-1, with 7 nucleotides matching TRBD2. After removal of 0 bases from V and 8 bases from J, the junction contained 10 bases not matched to a gene. The V gene's germline CDR1 is LGHNA and CDR2 YNFKEQ. The CDR3 consists of 16 residues.

As DNA, the CDR3 is TGTGCCAGCAGAATCGAAGCCGCGAACACTGAAGCTTTCTTT. As protein: CASRIEAANTEAFF. This chain uses TRBV6-6 with TRBJ1-1; D unclear. The V end was cut by 6 bases, the J end by 1 base, with 12 bases between. This CDR3 is 14 amino acids long. The germline V gene has CDR1 MNHNY and CDR2 SVGAGI (reference sequence).

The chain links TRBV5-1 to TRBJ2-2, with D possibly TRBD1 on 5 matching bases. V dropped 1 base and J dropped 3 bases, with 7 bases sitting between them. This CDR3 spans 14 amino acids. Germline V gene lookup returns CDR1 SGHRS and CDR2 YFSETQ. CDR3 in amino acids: CASSLLGDTGELFF. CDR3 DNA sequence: TGCGCCAGCAGCTTGTTAGGGGACACCGGGGAGCTGTTTTTT.

For the CDR3, the DNA is TGTGCCAGTAGACAGAGGGGGCTGGGCGCTGAAGCTTTCTTT. Residues: CASRQRGLGAEAFF. V and J are TRBV19 and TRBJ1-1; TRBD1 matches 7 bases. The V segment lost 6 bases and the J segment 6 bases; nucleotides outside the gene matches: 10. CDR3 length equals 14 residues. CDR1 and CDR2 from the germline V gene are LNHDA and SQIVND (reference sequence).

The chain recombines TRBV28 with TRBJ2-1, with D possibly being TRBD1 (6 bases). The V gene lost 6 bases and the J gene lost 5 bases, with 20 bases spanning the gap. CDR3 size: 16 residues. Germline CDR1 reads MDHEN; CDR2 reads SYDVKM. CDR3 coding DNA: TGTGCCAGCAGCAATCCCGGGACATCCATCGACAATGAGCAGTTCTTC. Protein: CASSNPGTSIDNEQFF.

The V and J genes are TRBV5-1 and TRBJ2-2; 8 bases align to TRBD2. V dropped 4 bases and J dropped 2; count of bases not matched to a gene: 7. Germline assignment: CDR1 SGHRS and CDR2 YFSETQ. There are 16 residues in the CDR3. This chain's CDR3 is CASSPAGASNTGELFF. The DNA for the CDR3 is TGCGCCAGCAGCCCAGCGGGGGCCTCTAACACCGGGGAGCTGTTTTTT.

This chain's CDR3 is CASGRVNTEAFF. CDR3 coding DNA: TGTGCTAGTGGACGGGTGAACACTGAAGCTTTCTTT. The rearrangement links TRBV12-5 to TRBJ1-1; D is unclear. V shed 6 bases and J shed 0 bases, with 5 bases lying between them. Germline V gene data show CDR1 as LGHNT and CDR2 as FRNRAP. The CDR3 length is 12 residues.

The CDR3 protein is CASSLEAIRGYTF. DNA for the CDR3: TGTGCCAGCAGCTTAGAAGCTATTCGGGGCTACACCTTC. The chain carries TRBV7-9 and TRBJ1-2, with D uncertain. Trimming removed 1 base from V and 8 bases from J, with 11 bases in between. Germline V gene lookup returns CDR1 SEHNR and CDR2 FQNEAQ (reference sequence). This CDR3 is built from 13 residues.